A single sample is the source of the 25 T cell receptor beta chains below, sequenced in a study of blood T cell repertoires in COVID-19. Data came from immunoSEQ multiplex PCR; TCRdb stores just in-frame clones and leaves some out. The sample has 200,000 to 300,000 clones; 75% to 90% are singletons. Input material: PBMCs or T cells enriched from blood (not recorded which). The source is a woman aged 25 to 39 who had recovered from COVID-19.

The chain carries TRBV2 and TRBJ1-1; D remains unclear. Germline V gives CDR1 SNHLY, CDR2 FYNNEI. This CDR3 is built from 13 residues. Trimming left V 6 bases short and J 0 bases short, with 8 bases between. The CDR3 region has the DNA TGTGCCAGCAGGTTGGAGATGAACACTGAAGCTTTCTTT. This encodes CASRLEMNTEAFF.

CDR3 bases: TGTGCCATCAGTGGCACAGGGTTGGAGAACACTGAAGCTTTCTTT. This translates into CAISGTGLENTEAFF. J is TRBJ1-1 and V is TRBV10-3; weak D call: TRBD1 (6 bases). V was clipped by 4 bases and J by 1 base, with 13 bases between them. Per germline, CDR1 ENHRY and CDR2 SYGVKD. This CDR3 is 15 amino acids long.

The V gene is TRBV7-9, the J gene TRBJ2-7, with a weak D call TRBD1 (7 bases). The V gene lost 5 bases and the J gene lost 6 bases, with 20 bases spanning the gap. This CDR3 spans 15 amino acids. Germline V gene sequence: CDR1 SEHNR, CDR2 FQNEAQ (reference sequence). CDR3: CASSPRGGGSVEQYF. The CDR3 coding sequence is TGTGCCAGCAGCCCTCGTGGAGGGGGCTCGGTCGAGCAGTACTTC.

The chain links TRBV28 to TRBJ2-7; possible D gene TRBD2, 6 bases. Trimming cost V 7 bases and J 0 bases, with 10 bases left between them. Germline lookup yields CDR1 MDHEN and CDR2 SYDVKM. The CDR3 sequence is 13 residues long. This CDR3 reads CASTAGPSYEQYF. In nucleotides, the CDR3 is TGTGCCAGCACGGCGGGACCCTCCTACGAGCAGTACTTC.

This sequence joins TRBV4-1 and TRBJ2-7; 8 positions match TRBD1. The V segment lost 3 bases and the J segment 4 bases; nucleotides outside the gene matches: 2. This CDR3 spans 13 amino acids. CDR1 MGHRA and CDR2 YSYEKL come from the germline V gene. In DNA form, the CDR3 reads TGCGCCAGCAGCCATGGACAGGGTTACGAGCAGTACTTC. Amino acids: CASSHGQGYEQYF.

This chain links TRBV7-9 with TRBJ2-3; D is ambiguous. The CDR3 consists of 14 residues. V was shortened by 1 base and J by 6 bases, with 11 bases between the two germline ends. Germline V gene data show CDR1 as SEHNR and CDR2 as FQNEAQ (reference sequence). In DNA, the CDR3 is TGTGCCAGCAGCTTAGTCGCAGACGGGGATACGCAGTATTTT. This gives the protein CASSLVADGDTQYF.

V gene TRBV9 combines with J gene TRBJ2-1; the match to TRBD2 covers 9 bases. Germline loops: CDR1 SGDLS, CDR2 YYNGEE. J gave up 10 bases and V 0 bases, and 17 bases lay outside the gene matches. The CDR3 covers 18 residues. CDR3 sequence: CASSVEGSGRPRTNEQFF. The CDR3 nucleotides read TGTGCCAGCAGCGTAGAGGGTAGCGGGAGACCTAGAACAAACGAGCAGTTCTTC.

A single count supports this clone. This chain uses TRBV7-9 with TRBJ2-7; 7 bases align to TRBD2. The CDR3 runs 15 residues. From germline, CDR1 is SEHNR and CDR2 FQNEAQ (reference sequence). V trimming: 2 bases; J trimming: 2 bases; junction bases outside the gene matches: 6. The CDR3 sequence: CASSLSGGSPYEQYF. The CDR3 nucleotides are TGTGCCAGCAGCTTAAGTGGCGGGAGTCCCTACGAGCAGTACTTC.

The chain carries TRBV4-1 and TRBJ2-5; TRBD1 is a possible D gene (6 bases). V lost 1 base and J lost 0, with 15 bases in between. The germline V gene encodes CDR1 MGHRA and CDR2 YSYEKL. The CDR3 extends over 17 amino acids. The CDR3: CASSQGRDNRYQETQYF. As DNA, the CDR3 is TGCGCCAGCAGCCAAGGCCGGGACAACCGATACCAAGAGACCCAGTACTTC.

J is TRBJ1-2 and V is TRBV27; no firm D call. Looked up from germline, CDR1 is MNHEY and CDR2 is SMNVEV (reference sequence). The CDR3 covers 14 residues. Trimming stripped 6 bases from V and 4 bases from J, with 15 bases between. The CDR3 coding sequence is TGTGCCAGCAGCTCCATGGGCAGGCTCTATGGCTACACCTTC. It translates to CASSSMGRLYGYTF.

V gene TRBV5-5 combines with J gene TRBJ1-1; unclear D gene. Between the trimmed V and J ends, which lost 1 base and 1 base, there was a span of 8 bases. The CDR3 totals 14 residues. The germline V gene encodes CDR1 SGHKS and CDR2 YYEKEE (reference sequence). This CDR3 is CASSLYRENTEAFF. In nucleotides, the CDR3 is TGTGCCAGCAGCTTGTACAGAGAGAACACTGAAGCTTTCTTT.

This clone appeared once. CDR3 residues: CASSREPGQNYEQYF. The CDR3 DNA sequence: TGCGCCAGCAGCCGTGAACCGGGACAAAACTACGAGCAGTACTTC. The chain joins TRBV5-1 to TRBJ2-7, with D possibly being TRBD1 (6 bases). This CDR3 comprises 15 residues. The germline V and J ends were trimmed by 4 bases and 3 bases, with 17 bases remaining between them. CDR1 SGHRS and CDR2 YFSETQ come from the germline V gene.

The rearrangement joins TRBV9 to TRBJ2-3; 8 bases match TRBD2. The V and J ends lost 0 bases and 5 bases, in that order; junction bases with no gene match: 5. In germline, CDR1 is SGDLS, CDR2 YYNGEE. This CDR3 has 15 residues. The DNA of the CDR3 is TGTGCCAGCAGCGTAGAAGCGGGAGTAATAGATACGCAGTATTTT. As protein: CASSVEAGVIDTQYF.

CDR3 nucleotides: TGTGCCAGCAGGCGGACAGGGGGCGTGGAGACCCAGTACTTC. It yields the protein CASRRTGGVETQYF. The chain recombines TRBV11-2 with TRBJ2-5; 11 bases are a match to TRBD1. Per the germline V gene, CDR1 is SGHAT and CDR2 is FQNNGV. V lost 6 bases and J lost 5; bases outside the gene matches: 5. The CDR3 covers 14 residues. Drawing the rest from reference TRBV11-2 and TRBJ2-5, the complete variable domain is EAGVAQSPRYKIIEKRQSVAFWCNPISGHATLYWYQQILGQGPKLLIQFQNNGVVDDSQLPKDRFSAERLKGVDSTLKIQPAKLEDSAVYLCASRRTGGVETQYFGPGTRLLVL.

This chain uses TRBV28 with TRBJ2-1; 8 nucleotides line up with TRBD1. This CDR3 has 19 residues. Unmatched junction bases numbered 22, after V lost 6 bases and J lost 6 bases. The germline CDR1 and CDR2 sequences are MDHEN and SYDVKM. The CDR3 region is CASSFLADGQGKSSNEQFF. The CDR3 region has the DNA TGTGCCAGCAGCTTTCTCGCAGACGGACAGGGAAAATCGAGCAATGAGCAGTTCTTC.

The rearrangement joins TRBV19 to TRBJ2-2; 9 nucleotides align to TRBD1. The CDR3 totals 16 residues. Looked up from germline, CDR1 is LNHDA and CDR2 is SQIVND (reference sequence). V lost 4 bases and J lost 2; bases outside the gene matches: 5. DNA of the CDR3: TGTGCCAGTAGTAGGCCGGGACAGGGAAACACCGGGGAGCTGTTTTTT. This codes for CASSRPGQGNTGELFF.

This chain links TRBV12-2 with TRBJ2-1; TRBD1, the D gene given by the table, was not confirmed from the DNA. TRBV12-2 is a listed pseudogene. This CDR3 has 15 amino acids. CDR3 bases: TGTGCAAGTCGCTTAGCGGGGCCCTCCTACAATGAGCAGTTCTTC. This encodes CASRLAGPSYNEQFF.

The chain carries TRBV19 and TRBJ1-4, with D maybe TRBD1 (6 bases). The CDR3 loop spans 14 amino acids. V was shortened by 3 bases and J by 5 bases, with 10 bases between the two germline ends. The germline CDR1 and CDR2 sequences are LNHDA and SQIVND (reference sequence). CDR3 amino acids: CASSIWGQNEKLFF. CDR3 nucleotides: TGTGCCAGTAGTATCTGGGGGCAGAATGAAAAACTGTTTTTT. The whole variable domain, filled in from reference TRBV19 and TRBJ1-4, reads DGGITQSPKYLFRKEGQNVTLSCEQNLNHDAMYWYRQDPGQGLRLIYYSQIVNDFQKGDIAEGYSVSREKKESFPLTVTSAQKNPTAFYLCASSIWGQNEKLFFGSGTQLSVL.

J is TRBJ2-7 and V is TRBV10-2; 9 bases are a match to TRBD2. The CDR3 is 14 residues long. V gave up 4 bases and J gave up 7 bases; unmatched junction bases: 8. Germline values: CDR1 WSHSY, CDR2 SAAADI. The CDR3 sequence is CASSVAGDNPEQYF. The CDR3 bases are TGCGCCAGCAGTGTAGCGGGAGATAACCCAGAGCAGTACTTC.

J is TRBJ2-1 and V is TRBV12-3 or TRBV12-4; tentatively, D is TRBD1 (7 bases). CDR3 length: 13 residues. V gave up 1 base and J gave up 15 bases, with 16 bases separating them. This chain's CDR3 is CASSLDRGGKPFF. Here the CDR3 DNA reads TGTGCCAGCAGTTTAGACAGGGGAGGTAAGCCGTTCTTC.

The chain employs TRBV28 and TRBJ1-4; weak D call: TRBD1 (5 bases). This CDR3 has 19 amino acids. CDR1 and CDR2 (germline): MDHEN, SYDVKM. With 2 bases removed from V and 0 bases from J, the gap between germline ends came to 19 bases. CDR3 in DNA: TGTGCCAGCAGTTTACCCCACGGCCAGGGAAGGGCAACTAATGAAAAACTGTTTTTT. The encoded protein is CASSLPHGQGRATNEKLFF.

The chain combines TRBV24-1 with TRBJ1-3, with D tentatively TRBD1 (5 bases). CDR3 length: 16 residues. The V gene lost 3 bases and the J gene lost 4 bases, with 15 bases spanning the gap. Germline CDR1 KGHDR, CDR2 SFDVKD. CDR3 protein: CATSDTGGLIGNTIYF. The DNA for the CDR3 is TGTGCCACCAGTGATACCGGGGGACTAATCGGAAACACCATATATTTT.

The chain carries TRBV23-1 and TRBJ1-2, with a possible D match to TRBD1 (5 bases). TRBV23-1 is marked as an open reading frame, function uncertain. Trimming shortened V by 3 bases and J by 3 bases, and 11 bases separated the two germline ends. The CDR3 length is 14 residues. CDR3 sequence reads: CASSHDSPDYGYTF. CDR3 sequence (DNA): TGCGCCAGCAGTCACGACAGCCCCGACTATGGCTACACCTTC.

This clone was detected only a few times. The chain joins TRBV4-2 to TRBJ1-2; 7 bases agree with TRBD1. Germline assignment: CDR1 LGHNA and CDR2 YNFKEQ. The V gene end was trimmed by 4 bases and the J gene end by 3 bases; junction bases not matched to a gene: 2. The CDR3 runs 13 residues. The CDR3 here is CASSRQGDYGYTF. In nucleotides, the CDR3 is TGTGCCAGCAGCCGGCAGGGGGACTATGGCTACACCTTC.

The chain recombines TRBV3-1 (or the pseudogene TRBV3-2) with TRBJ1-1; tentative D call: TRBD1 (5 bases). Trimming took off 9 bases at V and 5 bases at J, with 37 bases between the two ends. The CDR3 has 20 amino acids. Germline loops: CDR1 LGHDT, CDR2 YNNKEL (reference sequence). The DNA for the CDR3 is TGTGCCAGTTTTTTTCCGAACCCTAATCCCACCTTACAGGCTCTTACTGAAGCTTTCTTT. Its translation is CASFFPNPNPTLQALTEAFF.